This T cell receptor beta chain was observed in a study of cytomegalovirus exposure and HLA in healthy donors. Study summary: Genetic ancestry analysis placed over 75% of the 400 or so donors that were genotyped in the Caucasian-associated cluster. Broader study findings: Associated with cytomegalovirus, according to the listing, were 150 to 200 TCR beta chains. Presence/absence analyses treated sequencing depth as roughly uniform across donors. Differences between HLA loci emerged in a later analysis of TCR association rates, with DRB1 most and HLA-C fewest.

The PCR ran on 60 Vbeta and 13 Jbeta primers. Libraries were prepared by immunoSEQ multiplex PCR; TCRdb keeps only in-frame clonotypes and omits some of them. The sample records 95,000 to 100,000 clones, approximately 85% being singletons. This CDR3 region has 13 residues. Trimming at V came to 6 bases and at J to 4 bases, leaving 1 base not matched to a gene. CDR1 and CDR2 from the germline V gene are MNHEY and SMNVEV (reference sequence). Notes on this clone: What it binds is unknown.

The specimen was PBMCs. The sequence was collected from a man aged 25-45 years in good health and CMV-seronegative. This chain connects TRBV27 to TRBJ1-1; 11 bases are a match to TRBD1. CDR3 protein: CASRDRGLTEAFF. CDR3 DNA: TGTGCCAGCAGGGACAGGGGGCTCACTGAAGCTTTCTTT.